Shown below are 3 T cell receptor beta chains from a single sample sequenced in a study of Ad26.COV2.S vaccination and SARS-CoV-2 variants. Treatment in this sample: around 19 received Ad26.COV2.S at low or high dose, single or two shots; roughly 5 received placebo; per-sample allocation not given. Following the first vaccine or placebo injection, samples were taken on day 63. The table came from immunoSEQ multiplex PCR; TCRdb's copy has only in-frame clones and leaves some out. The repertoire includes approximately 460,000 clones, roughly nine tenths of them detected once, and around 1.6% sits in the top ten. This sample comprised peripheral blood, obtained in a trial of Ad26.COV2.S vaccine versus placebo. Every receptor here comes from a person aged 18-65 years who received the Ad26.COV2.S COVID-19 vaccine or a placebo.

The chain has TRBV7-2 and TRBJ2-5; weak D call: TRBD2 (5 bases). Germline V gene sequence: CDR1 SGHTA, CDR2 FQGNSA. The CDR3 totals 13 residues. V was shortened by 8 bases and J by 3 bases, with 13 bases between the two germline ends. As DNA, the CDR3 is TGTGCCAGCGAGGGTGCCACCAAAGAGACCCAGTACTTC. Its protein is CASEGATKETQYF.

The chain carries TRBV18 and TRBJ2-3; unclear D gene. The CDR3 runs to 15 residues. From germline, CDR1 is KGHSH and CDR2 LQKENI. The V end was cut by 0 bases, the J end by 2 bases, with 9 bases between. CDR3 residues: CASSPPATSTDTQYF. CDR3 nucleotide sequence: TGTGCCAGCTCACCACCGGCAACATCCACAGATACGCAGTATTTT. Variable domain in full (rest from reference TRBV18 and TRBJ2-3): NAGVMQNPRHLVRRRGQEARLRCSPMKGHSHVYWYRQLPEEGLKFMVYLQKENIIDESGMPKERFSAEFPKEGPSILRIQQVVRGDSAAYFCASSPPATSTDTQYFGPGTRLTVL.

V and J are TRBV6-5 and TRBJ1-1, with 7 bases lining up with TRBD1. Germline-derived CDR1 and CDR2 are MNHEY and SVGAGI. V trimming: 5 bases; J trimming: 3 bases; junction bases outside the gene matches: 9. The CDR3 is made up of 15 amino acids. This CDR3 reads CASSRDATGYTEAFF. The CDR3 DNA is TGTGCCAGCAGTAGAGACGCGACAGGGTACACTGAAGCTTTCTTT.